One and the same sample provided the 6 T cell receptor beta chains below, sequenced in a study of spatial heterogeneity in lung cancer. The time point is: blood at routine non-recurrence follow-up after resection. TCRdb reanalysed the 5' RACE reads using MiXCR and keeps one entry per CDR3 protein. The sample lists fewer than 11,000 distinct CDR3 sequences, roughly 22% occurring once. Sequencing was performed on PBMCs, taken at follow-up. These receptors were collected from a male donor with early-stage non-small cell lung cancer.

This clonotype was seen at least ten times. The chain joins TRBV11-2 to TRBJ2-5; possibly TRBD2 for D (6 bases). CDR3 length: 12 amino acids. Germline values: CDR1 SGHAT, CDR2 FQNNGV. With 5 bases removed from V and 5 bases from J, the gap between germline ends came to 9 bases. The CDR3 sequence: CASSPSGETQYF. CDR3 coding DNA: TGTGCCAGCAGCCCCAGCGGGGAGACCCAGTACTTC.

This clonotype is categorized as medium-sized (0.01 to 0.1%). The gene calls are TRBV5-1 and TRBJ1-4, with no clear D. CDR1 is SGHRS, CDR2 YFSETQ, per germline. V lost 0 bases to trimming and J lost 7 bases, with 10 bases between them. The CDR3 loop spans 14 amino acids. The CDR3 sequence is CASSLGPRGEKLFF. As DNA, the CDR3 is TGCGCCAGCAGCTTGGGGCCCAGAGGTGAAAAACTGTTTTTT.

Relative to its sample, this clonotype is medium-sized. The genes are TRBV7-3 and TRBJ2-1; 8 positions agree with TRBD2. After removal of 2 bases from V and 9 bases from J, the junction contained 9 bases not matched to a gene. Per the germline V gene, CDR1 is SGHTA and CDR2 is FQGTGA. There are 15 residues in the CDR3. The CDR3 loop is CASSLGSGSGFEQFF. The CDR3 coding sequence is TGTGCCAGCAGCTTAGGAAGCGGGAGTGGGTTTGAGCAGTTCTTC.

CDR3 region: CSASGVSGLAGGGPQETQYF. In DNA, the CDR3 is TGCAGTGCTAGCGGGGTGTCGGGACTAGCGGGAGGAGGCCCTCAAGAGACCCAGTACTTC. The chain employs TRBV20-1 and TRBJ2-5, with TRBD2 identical over 15 bases. V trimming: 3 bases; J trimming: 2 bases; junction bases outside the gene matches: 16. CDR1 DFQATT and CDR2 SNEGSKA come from the germline V gene (reference sequence). The CDR3 is 20 residues long.

At least ten counts were recorded for this clonotype. The chain is built from TRBV4-3 and TRBJ2-5, with TRBD2 matching over 7 bases. Unmatched junction bases numbered 7, after V lost 4 bases and J lost 2 bases. This CDR3 comprises 15 residues. Germline-derived CDR1 and CDR2 are LGHNA and YSLEER. In DNA, the CDR3 is TGCGCCAGCAGCCGCACCGCGGGGGTTCAAGAGACCCAGTACTTC. Translation: CASSRTAGVQETQYF.

This clonotype appeared many times. The V gene is TRBV7-9, the J gene TRBJ1-1, with TRBD1 identical over 10 bases. Germline loops: CDR1 SEHNR, CDR2 FQNEAQ (reference sequence). The CDR3 runs 15 residues. After removal of 1 base from V and 6 bases from J, the junction contained 5 bases not matched to a gene. The CDR3 sequence is CASSLGGQGISEAFF. The CDR3 DNA follows: TGTGCCAGCAGCTTAGGGGGACAGGGGATATCTGAAGCTTTCTTT.